This is a list of T cell receptor beta chains from one sample in a study of control samples from healthy donors and cancer patients. Sequencing used immunoSEQ multiplex PCR; TCRdb keeps in-frame clones, though not all of them. The sample has roughly 170,000 clones, about 86% seen once; the top ten hold approximately 4.9%. Sample: blood. These receptors were collected from a woman aged 25 to 39 in good health. Both conserved end residues are part of each CDR3. D genes are given only for firm matches. Clone size is stated in some rows and not others, as once, few, many or a class when expanded.

size,V,D,J,CDR3,DNA
NA,TRBV7-2,NA,TRBJ2-5,CASRPSPGWETQYF,TGTGCCAGCAGGCCTAGCCCGGGCTGGGAGACCCAGTACTTC
NA,TRBV29-1,NA,TRBJ1-5,CSVAGVNQPQHF,TGCAGCGTTGCGGGGGTAAATCAGCCCCAGCATTTT
once,TRBV7-6,NA,TRBJ2-1,CASSFGTLNEQFF,TGTGCCAGCAGCTTCGGGACGCTCAATGAGCAGTTCTTC
NA,TRBV19,NA,TRBJ1-2,CASGIANYGYTF,TGTGCCAGTGGGATCGCTAACTATGGCTACACCTTC
NA,TRBV10-1,NA,TRBJ2-3,CASSEDRSPTDTQYF,TGCGCCAGCAGTGAAGATAGAAGCCCCACCGATACGCAGTATTTT
NA,TRBV14,TRBD1,TRBJ2-5,CASSQGLYRDRQETQYF,TGTGCCAGCAGCCAAGGACTCTATAGGGACAGACAAGAGACCCAGTACTTC
NA,TRBV5-1,NA,TRBJ2-1,CASSSTGEGYNEQFF,TGCGCCAGCAGCTCTACAGGGGAGGGCTACAATGAGCAGTTCTTC
NA,TRBV29-1,TRBD2,TRBJ2-3,CSVEGYRLAGGSSTDTQYF,TGCAGCGTTGAAGGTTATAGGCTAGCGGGGGGATCTAGCACAGATACGCAGTATTTT
NA,TRBV5-1,NA,TRBJ1-1,CASSLETGNTEAFF,TGCGCCAGCAGCTTGGAAACAGGGAACACTGAAGCTTTCTTT
NA,TRBV7-9,NA,TRBJ1-1,CASTQERIAFF,TGTGCCAGCACCCAGGAGAGGATCGCTTTCTTT
NA,TRBV11-2,NA,TRBJ2-2,CASSLVPAGRTGELFF,TGTGCCAGCAGCTTAGTCCCGGCAGGAAGGACCGGGGAGCTGTTTTTT
NA,TRBV12-3/TRBV12-4,NA,TRBJ1-1,CASSFGGNTEAFF,TGTGCCAGCAGTTTCGGGGGAAACACTGAAGCTTTCTTT
NA,TRBV20-1,NA,TRBJ2-3,CSASFRVDTQYF,TGCAGTGCTAGTTTCAGGGTAGATACGCAGTATTTT
NA,TRBV24-1,NA,TRBJ2-5,CATSDHRETQYF,TGTGCCACCAGTGATCATCGAGAGACCCAGTACTTC
NA,TRBV5-1,NA,TRBJ2-3,CASVSGLLADTQYF,TGCGCCAGCGTTTCCGGGCTCCTCGCAGATACGCAGTATTTT
NA,TRBV11-2,NA,TRBJ2-2,CASSFRRSNTGELFF,TGTGCCAGCAGCTTCCGACGGTCGAACACCGGGGAGCTGTTTTTT
NA,TRBV30,NA,TRBJ1-5,CAWSWRAGTTRSNQPQHF,TGTGCCTGGAGTTGGCGGGCAGGGACGACGAGGAGCAATCAGCCCCAGCATTTT
NA,TRBV27,TRBD2,TRBJ2-1,CASGRAGGPTGEQFF,TGTGCCAGCGGTAGGGCGGGAGGACCCACCGGTGAGCAGTTCTTC
NA,TRBV7-9,NA,TRBJ1-4,CASSLFAGKTNEKLFF,TGTGCCAGCAGCTTATTCGCGGGGAAAACTAATGAAAAACTGTTTTTT
NA,TRBV11-2,NA,TRBJ1-2,CASSPDRNYGYTF,TGTGCCAGCAGCCCTGACCGGAACTATGGCTACACCTTC
NA,TRBV27,TRBD1,TRBJ1-2,CASRDPGTADYGYTF,TGTGCCAGCAGAGACCCCGGGACAGCAGACTATGGCTACACCTTC
NA,TRBV5-1,TRBD2,TRBJ2-1,CASRASGTSSSYNEQFF,TGCGCCAGCAGGGCTAGCGGAACTTCGAGCTCCTACAATGAGCAGTTCTTC
NA,TRBV3-1/TRBV3-2,TRBD2,TRBJ2-4,CASSQRGGNIQYF,TGTGCCAGCAGCCAGCGGGGGGGAAACATTCAGTACTTC
NA,TRBV6-5,NA,TRBJ1-1,CASSYSEVRGTEAFF,TGTGCCAGCAGTTACTCGGAGGTTCGGGGAACTGAAGCTTTCTTT
NA,TRBV7-6,NA,TRBJ1-5,CASSLQGRNNQPQHF,TGTGCCAGCAGCTTACAGGGTAGGAACAATCAGCCCCAGCATTTT
NA,TRBV3-1/TRBV3-2,TRBD2,TRBJ2-1,CASSSGTSGNEQFF,TGTGCCAGCAGCTCCGGGACTAGCGGCAATGAGCAGTTCTTC
NA,TRBV5-1,NA,TRBJ2-2,CASSEDSWELFF,TGCGCCAGCTCCGAGGACAGTTGGGAGCTGTTTTTT
NA,TRBV10-3,NA,TRBJ1-4,CAIRGSGGSNEKLFF,TGTGCCATCAGAGGGTCGGGAGGATCAAATGAAAAACTGTTTTTT
NA,TRBV7-2,TRBD2,TRBJ2-3,CASSLGLSGGGTDTQYF,TGTGCCAGCAGCTTAGGGCTTAGCGGGGGGGGCACAGATACGCAGTATTTT
NA,TRBV5-4,NA,TRBJ2-6,CASSRFSLPGANVLTF,TGTGCCAGCAGCAGGTTTAGTTTGCCTGGGGCCAACGTCCTGACTTTC
once,TRBV19,NA,TRBJ2-2,CASSFEEPYTGELFF,TGTGCCAGTAGTTTCGAGGAGCCATACACCGGGGAGCTGTTTTTT
NA,TRBV6-5,NA,TRBJ2-3,CASRVARTITDTQYF,TGTGCCAGCAGGGTCGCTCGGACGATCACAGATACGCAGTATTTT
NA,TRBV5-1,NA,TRBJ1-1,CASSWGANTEAFF,TGCGCCAGCAGCTGGGGGGCGAACACTGAAGCTTTCTTT
once,TRBV28,NA,TRBJ1-6,CASSPGFSPLHF,TGTGCCAGCAGTCCAGGGTTTTCACCCCTCCACTTT
NA,TRBV14,NA,TRBJ1-6,CASSQEPGSSPLHF,TGTGCCAGCAGCCAAGAACCAGGATCTTCACCCCTCCACTTT
NA,TRBV15,TRBD1,TRBJ2-5,CATSESGTGEKTQYF,TGTGCCACCAGCGAATCCGGGACAGGGGAAAAGACCCAGTACTTC
NA,TRBV6-2/TRBV6-3,NA,TRBJ1-1,CASSYFRGEAFF,TGTGCCAGCAGTTACTTCCGGGGGGAAGCTTTCTTT
NA,TRBV10-3,NA,TRBJ2-7,CAISGGSGYSYEQYF,TGTGCCATCAGTGGTGGTAGCGGCTACTCCTACGAGCAGTACTTC
NA,TRBV9,NA,TRBJ2-2,CASSVDGALGGELFF,TGTGCCAGCAGCGTAGATGGGGCTCTAGGCGGGGAGCTGTTTTTT
NA,TRBV5-4,TRBD1,TRBJ2-2,CASTGTGGDTGELFF,TGTGCCAGCACCGGGACAGGGGGGGACACCGGGGAGCTGTTTTTT
NA,TRBV10-3,TRBD1,TRBJ1-1,CAGGTGRGDTEAFF,TGTGCCGGAGGGACAGGTAGGGGGGACACTGAAGCTTTCTTT
NA,TRBV18,NA,TRBJ2-2,CASSPQDGVISGELFF,TGTGCCAGCTCACCACAGGACGGGGTGATCTCCGGGGAGCTGTTTTTT
NA,TRBV7-9,TRBD2,TRBJ2-1,CASSPTEPWGGKQFF,TGTGCCAGCAGCCCGACAGAACCGTGGGGGGGGAAGCAGTTCTTC
NA,TRBV7-9,NA,TRBJ1-4,CASSRNKDEKLFF,TGTGCCAGCAGCCGCAACAAGGATGAAAAACTGTTTTTT
NA,TRBV7-2,TRBD2,TRBJ2-7,CASSQRTSYEQYF,TGTGCCAGCAGCCAACGGACTAGCTACGAGCAGTACTTC
NA,TRBV10-3,TRBD1,TRBJ1-5,CAISEFRRGGAGQPQHF,TGTGCCATCAGTGAGTTCCGCCGAGGGGGCGCAGGTCAGCCCCAGCATTTT
NA,TRBV10-3,TRBD1,TRBJ1-5,CAISGDRTSNQPQHF,TGTGCCATCAGTGGGGACAGAACCTCAAATCAGCCCCAGCATTTT
NA,TRBV18,NA,TRBJ2-7,CASSPSIVQGPSYEQYF,TGTGCCAGCTCACCATCGATAGTTCAGGGACCCTCCTACGAGCAGTACTTC
NA,TRBV20-1,NA,TRBJ2-1,CSAPKVDEQFF,TGCAGTGCCCCGAAGGTGGATGAGCAGTTCTTC
NA,TRBV28,TRBD1,TRBJ2-7,CASSRTGTGRYEQYF,TGTGCCAGCAGTAGGACCGGGACAGGGCGCTACGAGCAGTACTTC
NA,TRBV5-1,TRBD1,TRBJ2-3,CASTPRTGLTDTQYF,TGCGCCAGCACCCCCCGGACAGGCCTCACAGATACGCAGTATTTT
NA,TRBV19,NA,TRBJ1-1,CAVGSVDLDGRTTEAFF,TGTGCCGTGGGGTCGGTCGACCTGGACGGCAGGACAACTGAAGCTTTCTTT
NA,TRBV7-2,TRBD2,TRBJ2-7,CASSPSSGRAYEQYF,TGTGCCAGCAGCCCATCTAGCGGGAGGGCCTACGAGCAGTACTTC
NA,TRBV6-1,TRBD1,TRBJ1-2,CASSEWGQSYGYTF,TGTGCCAGCAGTGAATGGGGACAGTCCTATGGCTACACCTTC
NA,TRBV3-1/TRBV3-2,NA,TRBJ1-3,CASSPKTGITGNTIYF,TGTGCCAGCAGCCCAAAAACAGGGATTACTGGAAACACCATATATTTT
NA,TRBV15,NA,TRBJ1-1,CATSRKDGLNTEAFF,TGTGCCACCAGCCGAAAGGACGGGCTGAACACTGAAGCTTTCTTT
few,TRBV3-1/TRBV3-2,NA,TRBJ1-2,CASSQESVGYTF,TGTGCCAGCAGCCAAGAATCCGTAGGCTACACCTTC
NA,TRBV6-6,NA,TRBJ1-3,CASIFENTIYF,TGTGCCAGCATCTTTGAAAACACCATATATTTT
NA,TRBV30,NA,TRBJ2-6,CAWSVPGDSTGANVLTF,TGTGCCTGGAGTGTACCTGGAGACTCTACTGGGGCCAACGTCCTGACTTTC
NA,TRBV19,TRBD2,TRBJ2-7,CASSTSGYEQYF,TGTGCCAGTAGTACTAGCGGCTACGAGCAGTACTTC